This T cell receptor (beta chain) stems from a study of identical twins. The CDR3 contains 14 residues. The germline V gene has CDR1 DFQATT and CDR2 SNEGSKA (reference sequence). V was shortened by 4 bases and J by 4 bases, with 13 bases between the two germline ends. TCRdb re-called the 5' RACE reads through MiXCR, storing one row per CDR3 protein. The repertoire consists of around 1.7 million distinct CDR3 sequences, with roughly a third occurring once and the leading ten covering around 0.25%. Sequenced input: cord blood. The chain carries TRBV20-1 and TRBJ1-4; weak D call: TRBD1 (5 bases). The sequence was collected from a newborn girl in good health. The CDR3 nucleotides read TGCAGTGCTATGAGGGGACCCCGTAATGAAAAACTGTTTTTT. Protein product: CSAMRGPRNEKLFF.